This T cell receptor beta chain was identified during a study of T cell clones after liver transplantation. Study in general: TCRbeta sequencing after a pre-transplant mixed lymphocyte reaction identified graft-donor-reactive clones, later tracked in post-transplant blood. At least one year of complete immunosuppression withdrawal without enzymes over twice normal defined tolerance. Study outcomes and limitations: In most of the 8 subjects, circulating graft-donor-reactive CD4 TCRbeta sequences fell significantly after transplant.

This CDR3 comprises 13 residues. Germline lookup yields CDR1 SGDLS and CDR2 YYNGEE. Trimming left V 2 bases short and J 5 bases short, with 9 bases between. TCRdb's copy holds only in-frame clones and misses some; the assay was immunoSEQ multiplex PCR. The sample records about 74,000 clones, about four fifths being singletons. Points on this clone: Its antigen is still unknown.

This chain uses TRBV9 with TRBJ2-3; TRBD1 is a possible D gene (5 bases). This clonotype was obtained from a human donor who received a liver transplant. The input for sequencing was CD4+ T cells from blood, taken before liver transplant. Here the CDR3 reads CASSVRTGDTQYF. For the CDR3, the DNA is TGTGCCAGCAGCGTCCGTACAGGAGATACGCAGTATTTT.